This passage covers 5 T cell receptor beta chains from one sample sequenced in a study of cytomegalovirus exposure and HLA in healthy donors. 60 Vbeta and 13 Jbeta primers were used in PCR. The repertoire was sequenced with immunoSEQ multiplex PCR; TCRdb's copy has only in-frame clones and lacks some. The top ten hold about 3.2% of the sample, which has approximately 74,000 clones, 65% to 85% seen once. Sample: PBMCs. The receptor source for this set is a woman aged 25 to 45 in good health and CMV-seronegative.

In the case of this clone: Germline is not matched at one junction end, which may reflect a read error. V usage is TRBV4-3 and J usage is TRBJ1-5, with 7 bases identical to TRBD1. Germline assignment: CDR1 LGHNA and CDR2 YSLEER. This CDR3 is 15 amino acids long. The CDR3 DNA is TGCGCCAGCAGCCAGACCAAAGGGGGCAATCAGCCCCAGAATTTT. This gives the protein CASSQTKGGNQPQNF.

The chain joins TRBV12-5 to TRBJ2-1; 7 bases map to TRBD1. The CDR3 covers 17 residues. Trimming at V came to 5 bases and at J to 3 bases, leaving 13 bases not matched to a gene. CDR1 is LGHNT and CDR2 is FRNRAP in the germline V gene. This CDR3 reads CASGEKTGSFFYNEQFF. The CDR3 DNA is TGTGCTAGTGGTGAGAAGACAGGGTCTTTCTTCTACAATGAGCAGTTCTTC.

The chain links TRBV19 to TRBJ2-6; 11 positions agree with TRBD1. Germline V CDR1 and CDR2: LNHDA, SQIVND (reference sequence). V shed 9 bases, J shed 0 bases, and the junction held 22 bases outside the gene matches. The CDR3 spans 22 residues. CDR3: CASNAVFLGQGVSHSGANVLTF. In nucleotides, the CDR3 is TGTGCCAGCAACGCAGTATTCTTGGGACAGGGGGTATCTCACTCTGGGGCCAACGTCCTGACTTTC. Full variable domain (missing parts from reference TRBV19 and TRBJ2-6): DGGITQSPKYLFRKEGQNVTLSCEQNLNHDAMYWYRQDPGQGLRLIYYSQIVNDFQKGDIAEGYSVSREKKESFPLTVTSAQKNPTAFYLCASNAVFLGQGVSHSGANVLTFGAGSRLTVL.

The V and J genes are TRBV19 and TRBJ2-3; the D gene is possibly TRBD2 (6 bases). CDR1 is LNHDA, CDR2 SQIVND, per germline (reference sequence). This CDR3 spans 14 amino acids. Trimming stripped 5 bases from V and 0 bases from J, with 9 bases between. Here the CDR3 DNA reads TGTGCCAGTAGTCCCGGGACTAGCACAGATACGCAGTATTTT. This encodes CASSPGTSTDTQYF.

The chain joins TRBV2 to TRBJ1-1; 9 bases match TRBD1. Germline V gene sequence: CDR1 SNHLY, CDR2 FYNNEI. The CDR3 covers 16 residues. Unmatched junction bases numbered 10, after V lost 4 bases and J lost 4 bases. The CDR3 protein is CASSARQGGSGTEAFF. Written as DNA, the CDR3 is TGTGCCAGCAGTGCGAGACAGGGGGGTAGCGGCACTGAAGCTTTCTTT.